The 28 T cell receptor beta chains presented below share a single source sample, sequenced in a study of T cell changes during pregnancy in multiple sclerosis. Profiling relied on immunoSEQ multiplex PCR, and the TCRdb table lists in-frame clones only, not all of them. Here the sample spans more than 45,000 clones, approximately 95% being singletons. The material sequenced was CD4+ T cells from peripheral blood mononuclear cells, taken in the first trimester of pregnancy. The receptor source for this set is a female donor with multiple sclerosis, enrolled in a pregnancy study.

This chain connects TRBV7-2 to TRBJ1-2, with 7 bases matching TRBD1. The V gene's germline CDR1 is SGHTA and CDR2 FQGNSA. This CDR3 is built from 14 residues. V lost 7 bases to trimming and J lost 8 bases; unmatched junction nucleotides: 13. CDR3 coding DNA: TGTGCCAGCACCGTGGACAGGTCCCTAGGCGGCTACACCTTC. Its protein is CASTVDRSLGGYTF.

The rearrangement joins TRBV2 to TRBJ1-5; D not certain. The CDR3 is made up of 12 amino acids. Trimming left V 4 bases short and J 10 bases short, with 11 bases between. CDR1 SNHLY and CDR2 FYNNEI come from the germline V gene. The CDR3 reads CASSAEMSPQHF. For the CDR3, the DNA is TGTGCCAGCAGTGCCGAAATGAGCCCCCAGCATTTT.

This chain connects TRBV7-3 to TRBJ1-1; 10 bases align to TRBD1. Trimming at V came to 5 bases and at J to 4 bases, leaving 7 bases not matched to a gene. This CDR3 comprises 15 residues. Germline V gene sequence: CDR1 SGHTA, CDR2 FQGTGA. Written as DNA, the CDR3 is TGTGCCAGCAGCCCCCGGGACAGGGGTAGCACTGAAGCTTTCTTT. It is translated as CASSPRDRGSTEAFF.

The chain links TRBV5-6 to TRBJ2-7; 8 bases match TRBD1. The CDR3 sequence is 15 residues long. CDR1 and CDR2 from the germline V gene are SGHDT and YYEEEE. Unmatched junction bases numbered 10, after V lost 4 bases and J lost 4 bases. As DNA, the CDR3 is TGTGCCAGCAGCGGGACAGGTACATCTGTTTACGAGCAGTACTTC. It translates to CASSGTGTSVYEQYF.

CDR3 amino acids: CASSGVSGLSSLGGEQYF. DNA for the CDR3: TGTGCCAGCAGTGGGGTTAGCGGGCTCTCAAGTCTGGGCGGCGAGCAGTACTTC. The chain couples TRBV2 to TRBJ2-7; 7 bases match TRBD2. The trim removed 4 bases at V and 6 bases at J, leaving 21 bases unmatched. This CDR3 has 18 amino acids. Germline V gives CDR1 SNHLY, CDR2 FYNNEI.

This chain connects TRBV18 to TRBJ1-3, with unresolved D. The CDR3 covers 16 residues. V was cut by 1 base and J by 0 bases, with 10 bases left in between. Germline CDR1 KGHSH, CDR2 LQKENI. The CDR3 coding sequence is TGTGCCAGCTCACCACAGACGGGGAGCTCTGGAAACACCATATATTTT. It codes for CASSPQTGSSGNTIYF.

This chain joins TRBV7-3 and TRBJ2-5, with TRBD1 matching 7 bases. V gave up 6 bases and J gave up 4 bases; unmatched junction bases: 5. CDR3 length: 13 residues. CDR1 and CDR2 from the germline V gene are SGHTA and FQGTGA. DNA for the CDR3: TGTGCCAGCAGTAAACAGGGGCGAGAGACCCAGTACTTC. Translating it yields CASSKQGRETQYF.

The CDR3 DNA reads as TGTGCCAGCAGTGAAAGTACTCCTAGGTGGGACTATGGCTACACCTTC. It codes for CASSESTPRWDYGYTF. This chain uses TRBV6-1 with TRBJ1-2; D is unresolved. Germline V CDR1 and CDR2: MNHNS, SASEGT. Trimming stripped 2 bases from V and 3 bases from J, with 16 bases between. The CDR3 totals 16 residues.

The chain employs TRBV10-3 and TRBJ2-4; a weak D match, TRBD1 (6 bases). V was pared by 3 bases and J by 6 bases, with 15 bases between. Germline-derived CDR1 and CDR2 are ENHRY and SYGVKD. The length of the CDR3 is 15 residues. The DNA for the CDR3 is TGTGCCATCAGTGAAGGGTCGGACAGACTAAACATTCAGTACTTC. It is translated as CAISEGSDRLNIQYF.

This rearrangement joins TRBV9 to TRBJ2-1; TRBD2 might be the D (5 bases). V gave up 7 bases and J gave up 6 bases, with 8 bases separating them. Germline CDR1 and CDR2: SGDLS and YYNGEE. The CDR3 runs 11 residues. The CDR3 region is CASGGSNEQFF. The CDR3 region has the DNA TGTGCCAGCGGAGGAAGCAATGAGCAGTTCTTC.

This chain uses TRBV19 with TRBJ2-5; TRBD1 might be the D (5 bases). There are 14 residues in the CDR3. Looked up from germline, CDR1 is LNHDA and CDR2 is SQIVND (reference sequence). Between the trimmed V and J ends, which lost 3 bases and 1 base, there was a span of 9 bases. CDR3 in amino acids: CASSIGRAQETQYF. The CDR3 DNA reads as TGTGCCAGTAGTATTGGCAGGGCCCAAGAGACCCAGTACTTC.

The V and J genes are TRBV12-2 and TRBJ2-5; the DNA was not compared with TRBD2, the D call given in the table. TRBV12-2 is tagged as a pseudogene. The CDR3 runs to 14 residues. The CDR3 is CASRLARGQETQYF. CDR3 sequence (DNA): TGTGCAAGTCGCTTAGCCCGGGGCCAAGAGACCCAGTACTTC.

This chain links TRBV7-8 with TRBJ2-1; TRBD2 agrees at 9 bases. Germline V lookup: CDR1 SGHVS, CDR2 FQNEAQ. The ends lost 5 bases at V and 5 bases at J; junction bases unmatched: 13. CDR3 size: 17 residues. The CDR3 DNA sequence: TGTGCCAGCAGCCCCGGACTAGCGACTGGCCTAAACAATGAGCAGTTCTTC. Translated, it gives CASSPGLATGLNNEQFF.

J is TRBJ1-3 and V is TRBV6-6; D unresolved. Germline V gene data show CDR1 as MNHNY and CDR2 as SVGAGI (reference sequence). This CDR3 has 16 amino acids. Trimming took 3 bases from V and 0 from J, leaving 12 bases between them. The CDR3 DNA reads TGTGCCAGCAGTTATTTTGTAGAGAGCTCTGGAAACACCATATATTTT. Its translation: CASSYFVESSGNTIYF.

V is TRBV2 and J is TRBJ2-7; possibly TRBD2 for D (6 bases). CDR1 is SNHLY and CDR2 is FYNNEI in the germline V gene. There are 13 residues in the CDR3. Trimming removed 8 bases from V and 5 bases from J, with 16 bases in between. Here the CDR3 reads CASGGSFGDEQYF. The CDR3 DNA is TGTGCCAGCGGGGGGTCTTTTGGGGACGAGCAGTACTTC.

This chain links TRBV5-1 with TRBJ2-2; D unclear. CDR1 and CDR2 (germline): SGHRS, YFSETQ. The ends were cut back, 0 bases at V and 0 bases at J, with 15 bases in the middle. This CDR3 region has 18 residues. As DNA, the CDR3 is TGCGCCAGCAGCTTGGTGGCTCCAGGTTTCACGAACACCGGGGAGCTGTTTTTT. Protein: CASSLVAPGFTNTGELFF.

CDR3 region: CAWSVTGGYGYTF. The CDR3 bases are TGTGCCTGGAGTGTAACGGGAGGGTATGGCTACACCTTC. The rearrangement uses TRBV30 and TRBJ1-2; unclear D gene. The CDR3 runs 13 residues. Germline V lookup: CDR1 GTSNPN, CDR2 SVGIG (reference sequence). V lost 0 bases to trimming and J lost 5 bases, with 10 bases between them. Full variable domain (outside the CDR3, taken from reference TRBV30 and TRBJ1-2): SQTIHQWPATLVQPVGSPLSLECTVEGTSNPNLYWYRQAAGRGLQLLFYSVGIGQISSEVPQNLSASRPQDRQFILSSKKLLLSDSGFYLCAWSVTGGYGYTFGSGTRLTVV.

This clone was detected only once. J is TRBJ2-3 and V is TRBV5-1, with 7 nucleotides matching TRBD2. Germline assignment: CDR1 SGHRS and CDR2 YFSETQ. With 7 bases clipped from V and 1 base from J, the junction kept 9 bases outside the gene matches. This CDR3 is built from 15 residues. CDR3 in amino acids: CASGGGAGGTDTQYF. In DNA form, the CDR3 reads TGCGCCAGCGGAGGCGGCGCGGGGGGCACAGATACGCAGTATTTT.

This chain's CDR3 is CASSIGGTLNTGELFF. The DNA for the CDR3 is TGTGCCAGTAGTATAGGGGGGACACTGAACACCGGGGAGCTGTTTTTT. This rearrangement joins TRBV19 to TRBJ2-2; tentative D call: TRBD1 (6 bases). Trimming pared 1 base from V and 1 base from J, leaving 10 bases between. The CDR3 extends over 16 amino acids. CDR1 is LNHDA and CDR2 is SQIVND in the germline V gene (reference sequence).

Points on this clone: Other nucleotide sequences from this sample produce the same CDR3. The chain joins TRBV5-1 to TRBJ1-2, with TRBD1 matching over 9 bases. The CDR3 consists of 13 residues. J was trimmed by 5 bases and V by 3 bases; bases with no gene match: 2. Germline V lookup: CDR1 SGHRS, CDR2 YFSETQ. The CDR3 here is CASSSGQGYGYTF. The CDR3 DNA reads TGCGCCAGCAGCTCCGGACAGGGGTATGGCTACACCTTC.

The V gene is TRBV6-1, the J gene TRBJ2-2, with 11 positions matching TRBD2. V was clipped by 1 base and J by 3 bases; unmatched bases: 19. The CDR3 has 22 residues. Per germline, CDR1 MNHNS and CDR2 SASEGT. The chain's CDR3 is CASSEGLAGGLGPEGYTGELFF. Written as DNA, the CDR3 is TGTGCCAGCAGTGAAGGCCTAGCGGGGGGCTTAGGTCCCGAAGGATACACCGGGGAGCTGTTTTTT.

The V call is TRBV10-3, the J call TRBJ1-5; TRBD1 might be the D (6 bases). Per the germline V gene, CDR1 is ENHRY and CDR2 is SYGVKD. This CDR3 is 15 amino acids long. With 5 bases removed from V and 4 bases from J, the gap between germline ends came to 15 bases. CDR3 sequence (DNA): TGTGCCATCAGTTCCGGGACACAAGGGAATCAGCCCCAGCATTTT. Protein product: CAISSGTQGNQPQHF.

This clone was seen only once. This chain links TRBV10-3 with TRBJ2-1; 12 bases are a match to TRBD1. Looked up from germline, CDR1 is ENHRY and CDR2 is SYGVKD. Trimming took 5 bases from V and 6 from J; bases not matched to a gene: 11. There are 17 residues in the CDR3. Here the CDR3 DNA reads TGTGCCATCAGTCGCACTCCGGGACAGGGGGCTCCCAATGAGCAGTTCTTC. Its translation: CAISRTPGQGAPNEQFF.

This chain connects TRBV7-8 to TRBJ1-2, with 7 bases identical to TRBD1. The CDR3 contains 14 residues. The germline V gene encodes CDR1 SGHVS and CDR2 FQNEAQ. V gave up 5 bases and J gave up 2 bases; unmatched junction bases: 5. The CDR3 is CASSLGTVNYGYTF. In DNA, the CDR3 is TGTGCCAGCAGCCTCGGGACAGTGAACTATGGCTACACCTTC.

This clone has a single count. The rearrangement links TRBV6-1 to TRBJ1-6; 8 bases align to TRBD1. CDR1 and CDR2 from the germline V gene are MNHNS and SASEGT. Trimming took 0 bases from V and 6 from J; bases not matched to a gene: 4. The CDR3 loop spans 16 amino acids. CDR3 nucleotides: TGTGCCAGCAGTGAAGCGCCGACAGGGGCTAATTCACCCCTCCACTTT. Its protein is CASSEAPTGANSPLHF.

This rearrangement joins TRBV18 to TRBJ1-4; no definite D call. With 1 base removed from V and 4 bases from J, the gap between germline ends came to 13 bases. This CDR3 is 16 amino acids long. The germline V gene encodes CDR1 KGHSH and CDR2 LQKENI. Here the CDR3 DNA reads TGTGCCAGCTCACCACTGCAGCGATTAGATAATGAAAAACTGTTTTTT. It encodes CASSPLQRLDNEKLFF.

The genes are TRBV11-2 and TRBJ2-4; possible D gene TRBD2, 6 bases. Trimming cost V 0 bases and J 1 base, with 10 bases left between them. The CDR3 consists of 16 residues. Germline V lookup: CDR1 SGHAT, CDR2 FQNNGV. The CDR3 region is CASSLDKGRAKNIQYF. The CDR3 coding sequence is TGTGCCAGCAGCTTAGATAAGGGGAGGGCCAAAAACATTCAGTACTTC.

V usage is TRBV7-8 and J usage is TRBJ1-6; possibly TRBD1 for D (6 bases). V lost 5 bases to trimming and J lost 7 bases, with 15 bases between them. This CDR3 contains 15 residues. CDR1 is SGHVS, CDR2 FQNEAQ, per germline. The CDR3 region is CASSLRGGLNSPLHF. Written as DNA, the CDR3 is TGTGCCAGCAGCCTCCGCGGGGGCTTAAATTCACCCCTCCACTTT.